These T cell receptor beta chains were read from a single sample in a study of OX40 agonist ivuxolimab in advanced cancers. Produced via immunoSEQ multiplex PCR; TCRdb's table is partial and in-frame only. This sample has tens of thousands of clones, with about 81% found just once. The sequences come from CD4+ or CD8+ T cells sorted from blood, collected in a trial of the OX40 agonist ivuxolimab. Receptors were obtained from an adult with an advanced solid tumor such as melanoma, head and neck, liver or kidney cancer. Both conserved end residues are part of each CDR3. The order of the fields is J gene, clone size, D gene, V gene, CDR3 protein, CDR3 DNA. D genes are given only for firm matches. Not all rows give a size; the values are once, few, many and, for expanded clones, a class.

>TRBJ2-7|.|.|TRBV7-3
CASSPQPGAHEQYF
TGTGCCAGCAGCCCCCAGCCAGGGGCCCACGAGCAGTACTTC
>TRBJ2-2|.|TRBD1|TRBV6-5
CASSYAGGSDTGELFF
TGTGCCAGCAGTTACGCAGGGGGCTCCGACACCGGGGAGCTGTTTTTT
>TRBJ2-7|.|.|TRBV6-1
CASSEALRGASYEQYF
TGTGCCAGCAGTGAAGCTCTGCGGGGTGCTTCCTACGAGCAGTACTTC
>TRBJ2-7|.|.|TRBV28
CASSRDGGSPYEQYF
TGTGCCAGCAGCCGGGACGGAGGATCTCCCTACGAGCAGTACTTC
>TRBJ2-1|.|.|TRBV6-5
CASSYAPYSGQFF
TGTGCCAGCAGTTACGCTCCCTATAGTGGGCAGTTCTTC
>TRBJ2-2|.|.|TRBV4-2
CASSQDAGSRPGELFF
TGTGCCAGCAGCCAAGATGCAGGTAGTAGGCCCGGGGAGCTGTTTTTT
>TRBJ2-7|.|TRBD1|TRBV9
CASSSRTGAYEQYF
TGTGCCAGCAGCTCCCGGACAGGAGCCTACGAGCAGTACTTC
>TRBJ2-7|.|.|TRBV7-1
CASSTVSYEQYF
TGTGCCAGCAGCACCGTATCCTACGAGCAGTACTTC
>TRBJ2-6|.|.|TRBV4-3
CASSRLVRSGANVLTF
TGCGCCAGCAGCCGCCTAGTCCGTTCTGGGGCCAACGTCCTGACTTTC
>TRBJ2-1|.|.|TRBV27
CASSLVLAGHEQFF
TGTGCCAGCAGTTTAGTCTTGGCGGGACATGAGCAGTTCTTC
>TRBJ1-2|.|.|TRBV19
CASTNPETTYLVGYTF
TGTGCCAGTACTAATCCAGAGACCACCTATCTTGTTGGCTACACCTTC
>TRBJ2-2|.|.|TRBV7-9
CASIDTGELFF
TGTGCCAGCATCGACACCGGGGAGCTGTTTTTT
>TRBJ1-1|few|.|TRBV28
CASSDSGANEAFF
TGTGCCAGCAGCGACTCCGGGGCAAATGAAGCTTTCTTT
>TRBJ2-2|once|.|TRBV19
CASSIGVYTGELFF
TGTGCCAGTAGTATAGGGGTTTACACCGGGGAGCTGTTTTTT
>TRBJ2-1|.|TRBD2|TRBV9
CASSVGSGAHNEQFF
TGTGCCAGCAGCGTAGGCAGCGGGGCCCACAATGAGCAGTTCTTC
>TRBJ1-1|.|.|TRBV6-6
CASIQFTEAFF
TGTGCCAGCATTCAATTCACGGAGGCTTTCTTT
>TRBJ1-4|.|.|TRBV30
CAWSPRGRVDEKLFF
TGTGCCTGGAGTCCCCGAGGGAGGGTTGACGAAAAACTGTTTTTT
>TRBJ2-7|large|TRBD2|TRBV11-2
CASSSGLEQYF
TGTGCCAGCAGCTCGGGACTAGAGCAGTACTTC
>TRBJ1-6|.|.|TRBV11-2
CASSLGPDSPLHF
TGTGCCAGCAGCTTAGGTCCGGATTCACCCCTCCACTTT
>TRBJ1-2|.|TRBD1|TRBV19
CASSFTGGISYGYTF
TGTGCCAGTAGTTTCACAGGGGGGATAAGCTATGGCTACACCTTC
>TRBJ1-1|.|.|TRBV5-6
CASSFGGAEAFF
TGTGCCAGCAGCTTCGGGGGGGCTGAAGCTTTCTTT
>TRBJ2-4|.|.|TRBV7-3
CASSLKWPEGKNIQYF
TGTGCCAGCAGCTTAAAGTGGCCGGAGGGCAAAAACATTCAGTACTTC
>TRBJ1-2|.|.|TRBV4-3
CASSQLAGGDGYTF
TGCGCCAGCAGCCAATTGGCTGGAGGAGATGGCTACACCTTC
>TRBJ2-3|.|TRBD2|TRBV13
CASSLVTSGKSDTQYF
TGTGCCAGCAGCTTAGTGACTAGCGGGAAATCAGATACGCAGTATTTT
>TRBJ2-7|.|.|TRBV4-3
CASSQDIAGLYEQYF
TGCGCCAGCAGCCAAGATATCGCAGGCCTGTACGAGCAGTACTTC
>TRBJ1-3|.|.|TRBV30
CAWEPTGQILSGNTIYF
TGTGCCTGGGAACCGACAGGACAGATACTCTCTGGAAACACCATATATTTT
>TRBJ2-1|.|TRBD2|TRBV9
CASSAPSGRAGEQFF
TGTGCCAGCAGCGCCCCTAGCGGGAGGGCCGGTGAGCAGTTCTTC
>TRBJ2-1|.|.|TRBV21-1
CASSKDSGHFSSYNEQFF
TGTGCCAGCAGCAAAGACAGTGGACACTTTAGCTCCTACAATGAGCAGTTCTTC
>TRBJ2-2|.|.|TRBV7-9
CASSPVTYTGELFF
TGTGCCAGCAGCCCCGTGACCTACACCGGGGAGCTGTTTTTT
>TRBJ1-1|few|.|TRBV27
CASSLSGVVYTEAFF
TGTGCCAGCAGTTTATCTGGGGTCGTGTACACTGAAGCTTTCTTT
>TRBJ1-6|large|.|TRBV28
CASSLGRQDNSPLHF
TGTGCCAGCAGTTTGGGCAGGCAAGATAATTCACCCCTCCACTTT
>TRBJ1-1|.|.|TRBV19
CASSIDPLQGRTEAFF
TGTGCCAGTAGTATAGATCCCCTACAGGGTAGAACTGAAGCTTTCTTT